These 29 T cell receptor beta chains came from one sample sequenced in a study of blood T cells in healthy people across ages. The use of a sample-barcoded 5' primer and a J-beta primer mix characterized a second PCR of about 6 to 12 cycles. Via MiXCR, TCRdb re-called the 5' RACE reads, giving one row per CDR3 protein. The profile shows under 2 million distinct CDR3 sequences, roughly a third of them singletons. Material: blood. The receptors here all came from a woman in her thirties in good health.

This clonotype was seen only a few times. The genes are TRBV20-1 and TRBJ2-3; D may be TRBD1 or TRBD2 (7 bases each). The CDR3 covers 15 residues. Germline CDR1 is DFQATT and CDR2 is SNEGSKA (reference sequence). Between the trimmed V and J ends, which lost 5 bases and 6 bases, there was a span of 21 bases. The CDR3 sequence is CSAHGPGGGLDTQYF. CDR3 in DNA: TGCAGTGCTCATGGGCCAGGGGGGGGATTGGATACGCAGTATTTT.

This chain's CDR3 is CATSDAGTSGRALVDTQYF. The DNA for the CDR3 is TGTGCCACCAGTGATGCCGGGACTAGCGGGAGGGCCCTAGTAGATACGCAGTATTTT. This chain joins TRBV24-1 and TRBJ2-3, with TRBD2 matching over 16 bases. The germline V gene has CDR1 KGHDR and CDR2 SFDVKD. This CDR3 contains 19 residues. The V segment lost 3 bases and the J segment 5 bases; nucleotides outside the gene matches: 10.

J is TRBJ2-1 and V is TRBV11-2; no definite D call. CDR3 length: 15 residues. V was trimmed by 5 bases and J by 0 bases, leaving 11 bases between them. CDR1 is SGHAT and CDR2 is FQNNGV in the germline V gene. The CDR3: CASSDHLSSYNEQFF. The CDR3 DNA is TGTGCCAGCAGCGACCACCTTAGCTCCTACAATGAGCAGTTCTTC.

The chain couples TRBV7-3 to TRBJ1-6; the D gene is possibly TRBD1 (6 bases). The CDR3 totals 14 residues. The V and J ends lost 5 bases and 9 bases respectively, with 14 bases between them. Germline V gives CDR1 SGHTA, CDR2 FQGTGA. CDR3 sequence (DNA): TGTGCCAGCAGCGCCCAGGGGCTCGCTTCACCCCTCCACTTT. Encoded protein: CASSAQGLASPLHF.

V usage is TRBV20-1 and J usage is TRBJ2-7; D is unresolved. This CDR3 is built from 12 residues. Germline-derived CDR1 and CDR2 are DFQATT and SNEGSKA (reference sequence). Trimming removed 7 bases at V and 0 bases at J, with 10 bases between. The CDR3 reads CSVPQPSYEQYF. CDR3 sequence (DNA): TGCAGTGTTCCCCAACCCTCCTACGAGCAGTACTTC.

On this clonotype itself: This may be a read error, as it is one base from a much larger clone. This chain joins TRBV20-1 and TRBJ2-5, with D possibly called TRBD1 or TRBD2 (5 bases each). Trimming left V 4 bases short and J 11 bases short, with 20 bases between. The CDR3 consists of 13 residues. Germline CDR1 reads DFQATT; CDR2 reads SNEGSKA (reference sequence). The CDR3 DNA reads as TGCAGTGCTACCATCCGATACGGGACCAAGCAGTACTTC. It translates to CSATIRYGTKQYF.

This rearrangement joins TRBV5-1 to TRBJ1-4, with 9 bases aligning to TRBD1. J was trimmed by 8 bases and V by 4 bases; bases with no gene match: 6. Per germline, CDR1 SGHRS and CDR2 YFSETQ. This CDR3 contains 14 residues. DNA for the CDR3: TGCGCCAGCAGCCCTGACAGGGGGGACGAAAAACTGTTTTTT. It yields the protein CASSPDRGDEKLFF. Together with reference TRBV5-1 and TRBJ1-4, the CDR3 gives the full variable domain: KAGVTQTPRYLIKTRGQQVTLSCSPISGHRSVSWYQQTPGQGLQFLFEYFSETQRNKGNFPGRFSGRQFSNSRSEMNVSTLELGDSALYLCASSPDRGDEKLFFGSGTQLSVL.

This clonotype was seen only a few times. This chain connects TRBV7-2 to TRBJ1-1, with unresolved D. Trimming removed 5 bases from V and 8 bases from J, with 9 bases in between. Germline values: CDR1 SGHTA, CDR2 FQGNSA. The CDR3 consists of 11 residues. DNA of the CDR3: TGTGCCAGCAGCCGGGCCACGGAAGCTTTCTTT. The encoded protein is CASSRATEAFF.

The chain links TRBV29-1 to TRBJ2-2; no firm D call. Germline CDR1 SQVTM, CDR2 ANQGSEA. This CDR3 comprises 13 residues. Trimming removed 7 bases at V and 4 bases at J, with 13 bases between. In DNA form, the CDR3 reads TGCAGCGCTGAGGCTCGAAGCACCGGGGAGCTGTTTTTT. This codes for CSAEARSTGELFF.

The chain employs TRBV28 and TRBJ2-5; D is possibly TRBD1 (6 bases). The length of the CDR3 is 13 residues. V shed 8 bases and J shed 4 bases, with 14 bases lying between them. Germline V gene sequence: CDR1 MDHEN, CDR2 SYDVKM. This CDR3 reads CASLGTPGETQYF. The CDR3 DNA is TGTGCCAGCCTAGGGACACCGGGAGAGACCCAGTACTTC.

The chain employs TRBV7-2 and TRBJ2-3; 14 bases are a match to TRBD2. This CDR3 region has 19 residues. V trimming: 3 bases; J trimming: 0 bases; junction bases outside the gene matches: 8. CDR1 is SGHTA and CDR2 is FQGNSA in the germline V gene. The CDR3 region is CASSFPGTSGSTSTDTQYF. In DNA, the CDR3 is TGTGCCAGCAGCTTCCCCGGGACTAGCGGGAGCACTAGCACAGATACGCAGTATTTT.

This clonotype occurred a few times. The chain has TRBV7-6 and TRBJ1-2; D unclear. V lost 0 bases and J lost 4, with 9 bases in between. This CDR3 contains 14 residues. Germline-derived CDR1 and CDR2 are SGHVS and FNYEAQ. In DNA, the CDR3 is TGTGCCAGCAGCTTAGCGGTCGGGAGCTATGGCTACACCTTC. Amino acid sequence: CASSLAVGSYGYTF.

The genes are TRBV19 and TRBJ1-2; TRBD1 matches at 8 bases. Germline CDR1 is LNHDA and CDR2 is SQIVND (reference sequence). The V and J ends lost 6 bases and 7 bases, in that order; junction bases with no gene match: 13. There are 15 residues in the CDR3. The chain's CDR3 is CASSPLDREVAGYTF. In DNA, the CDR3 is TGTGCCAGTAGCCCCTTGGACAGGGAGGTGGCTGGCTACACCTTC.

Only a few counts were recorded for this clonotype. J is TRBJ1-2 and V is TRBV20-1, with 10 bases identical to TRBD1. J gave up 3 bases and V 5 bases, and 6 bases lay outside the gene matches. CDR3 length: 14 residues. Looked up from germline, CDR1 is DFQATT and CDR2 is SNEGSKA (reference sequence). The DNA of the CDR3 is TGCAGTGCTCTCGGACAGGGGGTTGACTATGGCTACACCTTC. Translating it yields CSALGQGVDYGYTF.

The V and J genes are TRBV20-1 and TRBJ2-3; no definite D call. This CDR3 is built from 11 residues. V was cut by 7 bases and J by 2 bases, with 7 bases left in between. Germline V CDR1 and CDR2: DFQATT, SNEGSKA (reference sequence). CDR3 amino acids: CSGRLTDTQYF. CDR3 coding DNA: TGCAGTGGCCGACTCACAGATACGCAGTATTTT.

The genes are TRBV4-2 and TRBJ1-2, with D possibly being TRBD1 (5 bases). Germline V gives CDR1 LGHNA, CDR2 YNFKEQ. The CDR3 consists of 18 residues. V gave up 5 bases and J gave up 0 bases, with 22 bases separating them. DNA of the CDR3: TGTGCCAGCAGCTCAAATCCTCCGGGGGTCCAAACTAACTATGGCTACACCTTC. Encoded protein: CASSSNPPGVQTNYGYTF.

The J gene is TRBJ2-1, the V gene TRBV7-3; D unclear. Germline-derived CDR1 and CDR2 are SGHTA and FQGTGA. The CDR3 sequence is 15 residues long. V lost 1 base, J lost 7 bases, and 14 bases lay in between. The CDR3 spells CASSLIPGEANEQFF. CDR3 nucleotide sequence: TGTGCCAGCAGCTTAATTCCTGGCGAAGCAAATGAGCAGTTCTTC.

This clonotype showed up many times. This chain links TRBV29-1 with TRBJ2-5, with D tentatively TRBD1 (5 bases). With 6 bases removed from V and 1 base from J, the gap between germline ends came to 18 bases. The CDR3 length is 15 residues. Germline CDR1 reads SQVTM; CDR2 reads ANQGSEA. The CDR3 bases are TGCAGCGTGGCACTATCGACAGCGTCCCAAGAGACCCAGTACTTC. This encodes CSVALSTASQETQYF.

The gene calls are TRBV5-1 and TRBJ2-7; the D gene is possibly TRBD1 (6 bases). Trimming left V 4 bases short and J 4 bases short, with 15 bases between. This CDR3 spans 14 amino acids. In germline, CDR1 is SGHRS, CDR2 YFSETQ. The CDR3 nucleotides read TGCGCCAGCAGCCCCACGGGACACCCGTACGAGCAGTACTTC. This encodes CASSPTGHPYEQYF.

This chain connects TRBV20-1 to TRBJ2-7; a possible D gene is TRBD1 (6 bases). The CDR3 is 16 residues long. The V and J ends lost 0 bases and 2 bases respectively, with 17 bases between them. Germline-derived CDR1 and CDR2 are DFQATT and SNEGSKA (reference sequence). This CDR3 reads CSARDVRQGNTYEQYF. DNA for the CDR3: TGCAGTGCTAGAGATGTCCGCCAGGGGAATACCTACGAGCAGTACTTC.

This clonotype was detected only a few times. The chain recombines TRBV12-3 or TRBV12-4 with TRBJ1-5; D possibly corresponds to TRBD1 (5 bases). CDR3 length: 13 amino acids. V was cut by 8 bases and J by 4 bases, with 12 bases left in between. The CDR3 DNA sequence: TGTGCCAGCGGAATTGGGGGGAATCAGCCCCAGCATTTT. Translating gives CASGIGGNQPQHF.

In DNA, the CDR3 is TGTGCCAGCAGCTTAATCCCAGGGGATAATTCACCCCTCCACTTT. This translates into CASSLIPGDNSPLHF. This sequence joins TRBV7-6 and TRBJ1-6; TRBD1 might be the D (6 bases). V was cut by 2 bases and J by 5 bases, with 10 bases left in between. The CDR3 loop spans 15 amino acids. In germline, CDR1 is SGHVS, CDR2 FNYEAQ.

Only a few counts were recorded for this clonotype. The rearrangement links TRBV4-1 to TRBJ2-1, with D maybe TRBD2 (5 bases). The V end was cut by 3 bases, the J end by 7 bases, with 13 bases between. The length of the CDR3 is 14 residues. Germline assignment: CDR1 MGHRA and CDR2 YSYEKL. The CDR3 DNA reads TGCGCCAGCAGCCAGTGGTTAGCGATGAATGAGCAGTTCTTC. This encodes CASSQWLAMNEQFF.

This clonotype showed up just a few times. The genes are TRBV18 and TRBJ2-5, with 9 nucleotides matching TRBD2. V was clipped by 5 bases and J by 5 bases; unmatched bases: 15. CDR1 and CDR2 from the germline V gene are KGHSH and LQKENI. This CDR3 comprises 17 residues. The DNA of the CDR3 is TGTGCCAGCTCATCGGGACTAGCCGCATACCCAGGGGAGACCCAGTACTTC. Its translation: CASSSGLAAYPGETQYF.

V is TRBV6-1 and J is TRBJ1-1, with no clear D. This CDR3 region has 15 residues. The germline CDR1 and CDR2 sequences are MNHNS and SASEGT. V was trimmed by 1 base and J by 0 bases, leaving 9 bases between them. Written as DNA, the CDR3 is TGTGCCAGCAGTGAAGGACACCGAATGAACACTGAAGCTTTCTTT. Translation gives CASSEGHRMNTEAFF.

This clonotype occurred a few times. The chain uses TRBV28 and TRBJ2-1; perhaps TRBD2 as D (6 bases). Germline V gives CDR1 MDHEN, CDR2 SYDVKM. The CDR3 is 17 amino acids. V was clipped by 8 bases and J by 0 bases, with 20 bases between them. CDR3 sequence: CASLLGGTGSSYNEQFF. Written as DNA, the CDR3 is TGTGCCAGCTTACTGGGGGGAACGGGGAGCTCCTACAATGAGCAGTTCTTC.

The rearrangement joins TRBV5-1 to TRBJ2-7, with a tentative D call TRBD1 (7 bases). CDR1 SGHRS and CDR2 YFSETQ come from the germline V gene. The CDR3 spans 15 residues. With 0 bases removed from V and 4 bases from J, the gap between germline ends came to 14 bases. DNA of the CDR3: TGCGCCAGCAGCTTGGAAGAGGCAGGGGGGTACGAGCAGTACTTC. Protein: CASSLEEAGGYEQYF. Together with reference TRBV5-1 and TRBJ2-7, the CDR3 gives the full variable domain: KAGVTQTPRYLIKTRGQQVTLSCSPISGHRSVSWYQQTPGQGLQFLFEYFSETQRNKGNFPGRFSGRQFSNSRSEMNVSTLELGDSALYLCASSLEEAGGYEQYFGPGTRLTVT.

The rearrangement joins TRBV20-1 to TRBJ2-4; D gene uncertain. Germline V lookup: CDR1 DFQATT, CDR2 SNEGSKA (reference sequence). V shed 4 bases and J shed 0 bases, with 13 bases lying between them. The CDR3 is 15 amino acids. DNA of the CDR3: TGCAGTGCTATCCAGCCGACAAGAGCCAAAAACATTCAGTACTTC. Amino acid sequence: CSAIQPTRAKNIQYF.

The chain uses TRBV29-1 and TRBJ2-1; the D is unclear. The CDR3 covers 11 residues. Germline CDR1 and CDR2: SQVTM and ANQGSEA. With 4 bases removed from V and 5 bases from J, the gap between germline ends came to 6 bases. The CDR3 reads CSVGSNNEQFF. The DNA for the CDR3 is TGCAGCGTTGGGTCGAACAATGAGCAGTTCTTC.